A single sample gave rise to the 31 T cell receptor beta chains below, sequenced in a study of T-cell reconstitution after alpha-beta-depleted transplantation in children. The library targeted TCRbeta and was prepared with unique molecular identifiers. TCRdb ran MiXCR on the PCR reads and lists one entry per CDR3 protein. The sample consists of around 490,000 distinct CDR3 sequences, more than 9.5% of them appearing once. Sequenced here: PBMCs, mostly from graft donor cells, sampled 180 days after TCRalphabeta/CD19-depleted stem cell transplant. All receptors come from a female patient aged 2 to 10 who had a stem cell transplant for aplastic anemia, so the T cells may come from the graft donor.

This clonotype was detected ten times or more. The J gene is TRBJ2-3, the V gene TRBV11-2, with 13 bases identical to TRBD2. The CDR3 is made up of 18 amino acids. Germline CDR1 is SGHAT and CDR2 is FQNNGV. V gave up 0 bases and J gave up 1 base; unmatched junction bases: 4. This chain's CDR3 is CASSLEKGTSGGTDTQYF. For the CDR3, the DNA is TGTGCCAGCAGCTTAGAAAAGGGGACTAGCGGGGGCACAGATACGCAGTATTTT.

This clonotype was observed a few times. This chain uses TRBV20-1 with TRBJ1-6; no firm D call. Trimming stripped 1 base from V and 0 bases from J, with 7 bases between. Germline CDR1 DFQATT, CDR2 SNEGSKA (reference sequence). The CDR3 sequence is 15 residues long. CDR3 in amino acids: CSARGDSSYNSPLHF. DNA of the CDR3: TGCAGTGCTAGAGGGGATAGCTCCTATAATTCACCCCTCCACTTT.

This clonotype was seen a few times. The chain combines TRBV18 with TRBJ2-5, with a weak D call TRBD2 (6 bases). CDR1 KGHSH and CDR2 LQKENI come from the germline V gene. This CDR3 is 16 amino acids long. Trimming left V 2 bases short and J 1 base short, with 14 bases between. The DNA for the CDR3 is TGTGCCAGCTCACCAATGTCCGGGACTTCCCAAGAGACCCAGTACTTC. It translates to CASSPMSGTSQETQYF.

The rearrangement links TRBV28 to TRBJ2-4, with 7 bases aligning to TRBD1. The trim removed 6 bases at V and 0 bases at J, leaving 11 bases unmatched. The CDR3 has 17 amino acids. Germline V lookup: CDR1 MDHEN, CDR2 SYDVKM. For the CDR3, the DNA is TGTGCCAGCAGGGAGACAGGGAGAGGCCTAGCCAAAAACATTCAGTACTTC. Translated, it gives CASRETGRGLAKNIQYF. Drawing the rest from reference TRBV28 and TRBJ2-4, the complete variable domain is DVKVTQSSRYLVKRTGEKVFLECVQDMDHENMFWYRQDPGLGLRLIYFSYDVKMKEKGDIPEGYSVSREKKERFSLILESASTNQTSMYLCASRETGRGLAKNIQYFGAGTRLSVL.

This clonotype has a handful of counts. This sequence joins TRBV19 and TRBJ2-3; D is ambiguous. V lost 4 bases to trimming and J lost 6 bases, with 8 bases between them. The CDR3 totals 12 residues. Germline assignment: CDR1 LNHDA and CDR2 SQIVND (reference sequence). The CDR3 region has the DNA TGTGCCAGTAGTACTGGACGGGATACGCAGTATTTT. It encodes CASSTGRDTQYF.

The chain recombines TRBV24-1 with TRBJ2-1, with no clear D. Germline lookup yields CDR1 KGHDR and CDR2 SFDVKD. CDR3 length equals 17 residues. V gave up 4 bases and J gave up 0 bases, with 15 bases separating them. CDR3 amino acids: CATSEGPRRSSYNEQFF. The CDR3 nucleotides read TGTGCCACCAGTGAAGGGCCGCGGCGATCCTCCTACAATGAGCAGTTCTTC.

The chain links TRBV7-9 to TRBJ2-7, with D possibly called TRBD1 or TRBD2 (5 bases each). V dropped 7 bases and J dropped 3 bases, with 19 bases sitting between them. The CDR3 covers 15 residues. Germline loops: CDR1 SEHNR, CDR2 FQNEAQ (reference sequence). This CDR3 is CASTHGAIRDYEQYF. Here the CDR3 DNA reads TGTGCCAGCACCCACGGGGCGATTAGGGACTACGAGCAGTACTTC.

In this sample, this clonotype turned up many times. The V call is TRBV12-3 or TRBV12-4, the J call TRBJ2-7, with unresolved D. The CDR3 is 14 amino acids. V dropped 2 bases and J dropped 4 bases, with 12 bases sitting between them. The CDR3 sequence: CASSLISGPYEQYF. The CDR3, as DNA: TGTGCCAGCAGTTTAATAAGTGGGCCTTACGAGCAGTACTTC.

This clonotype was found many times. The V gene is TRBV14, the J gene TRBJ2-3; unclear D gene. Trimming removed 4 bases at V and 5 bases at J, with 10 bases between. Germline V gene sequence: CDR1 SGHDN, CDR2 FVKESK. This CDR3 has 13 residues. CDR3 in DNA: TGTGCCAGCAGCCGCCTGCCAGGAGATACGCAGTATTTT. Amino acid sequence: CASSRLPGDTQYF.

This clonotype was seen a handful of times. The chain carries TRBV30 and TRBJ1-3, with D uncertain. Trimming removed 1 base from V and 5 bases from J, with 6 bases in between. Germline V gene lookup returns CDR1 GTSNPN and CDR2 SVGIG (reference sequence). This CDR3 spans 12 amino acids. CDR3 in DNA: TGTGCCTGGAGTGACAGTCGAAACACCATATATTTT. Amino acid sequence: CAWSDSRNTIYF.

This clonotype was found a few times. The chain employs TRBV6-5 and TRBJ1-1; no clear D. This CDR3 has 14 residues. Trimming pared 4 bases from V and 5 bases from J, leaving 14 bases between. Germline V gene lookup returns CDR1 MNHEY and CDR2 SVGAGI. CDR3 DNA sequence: TGTGCCAGCAGTTCATTGGAGGGATTGACTGAAGCTTTCTTT. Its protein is CASSSLEGLTEAFF.

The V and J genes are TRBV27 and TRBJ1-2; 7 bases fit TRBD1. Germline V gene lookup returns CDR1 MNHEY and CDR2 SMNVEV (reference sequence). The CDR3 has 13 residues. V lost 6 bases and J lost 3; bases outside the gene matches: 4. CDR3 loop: CASSIQGDYGYTF. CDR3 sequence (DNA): TGTGCCAGCAGCATTCAGGGGGACTATGGCTACACCTTC.

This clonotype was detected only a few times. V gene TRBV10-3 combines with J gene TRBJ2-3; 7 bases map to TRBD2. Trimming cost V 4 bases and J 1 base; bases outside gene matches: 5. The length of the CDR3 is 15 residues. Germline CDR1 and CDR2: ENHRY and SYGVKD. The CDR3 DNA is TGTGCCATCAGTGGGGGCGCGGGAGGCACAGATACGCAGTATTTT. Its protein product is CAISGGAGGTDTQYF.

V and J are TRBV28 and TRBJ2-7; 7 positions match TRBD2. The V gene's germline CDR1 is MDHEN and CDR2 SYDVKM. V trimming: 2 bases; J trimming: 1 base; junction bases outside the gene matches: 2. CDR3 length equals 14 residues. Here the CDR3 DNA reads TGTGCCAGCAGTTTAGCGGGGGTATCCTACGAGCAGTACTTC. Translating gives CASSLAGVSYEQYF.

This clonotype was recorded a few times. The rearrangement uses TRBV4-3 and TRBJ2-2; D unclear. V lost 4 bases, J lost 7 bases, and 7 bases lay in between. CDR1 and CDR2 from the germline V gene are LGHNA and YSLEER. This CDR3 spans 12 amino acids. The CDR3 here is CASSRWVGELFF. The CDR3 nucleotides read TGCGCCAGCAGCCGGTGGGTCGGGGAGCTGTTTTTT.

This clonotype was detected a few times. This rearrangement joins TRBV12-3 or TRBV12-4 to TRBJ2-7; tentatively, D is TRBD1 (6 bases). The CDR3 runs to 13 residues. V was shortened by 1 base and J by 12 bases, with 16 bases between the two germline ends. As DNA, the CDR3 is TGTGCCAGCAGTTTAGGGACAGTCGGCCGGGGGTACTTC. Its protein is CASSLGTVGRGYF.

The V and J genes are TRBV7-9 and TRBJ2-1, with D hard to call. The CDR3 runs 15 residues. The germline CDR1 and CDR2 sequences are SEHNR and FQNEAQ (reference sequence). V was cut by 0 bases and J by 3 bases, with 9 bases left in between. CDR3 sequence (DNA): TGTGCCAGCAGCTTAGCCCAGATCTTCTACAATGAGCAGTTCTTC. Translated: CASSLAQIFYNEQFF.

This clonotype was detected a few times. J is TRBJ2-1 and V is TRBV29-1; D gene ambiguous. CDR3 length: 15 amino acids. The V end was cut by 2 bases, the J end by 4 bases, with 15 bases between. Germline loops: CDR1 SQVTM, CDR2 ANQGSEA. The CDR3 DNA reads TGCAGCGTTGAAACGGTGGCAGGCTATTACAATGAGCAGTTCTTC. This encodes CSVETVAGYYNEQFF.

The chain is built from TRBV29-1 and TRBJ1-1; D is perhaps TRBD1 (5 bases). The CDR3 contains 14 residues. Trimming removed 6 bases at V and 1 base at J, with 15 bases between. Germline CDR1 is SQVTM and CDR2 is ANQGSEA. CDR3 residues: CSVFSRGPNTEAFF. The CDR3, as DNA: TGCAGCGTATTCTCCCGGGGCCCGAACACTGAAGCTTTCTTT.

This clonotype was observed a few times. CDR3 sequence (DNA): TGTGCCAGCAGCTTACGCAGGGGGCCAGATACGCAGTATTTT. Protein product: CASSLRRGPDTQYF. The chain uses TRBV7-9 and TRBJ2-3; TRBD1 matches at 8 bases. This CDR3 is 14 amino acids long. Germline CDR1 reads SEHNR; CDR2 reads FQNEAQ (reference sequence). V gave up 2 bases and J gave up 4 bases; unmatched junction bases: 2. The complete variable domain, with remaining parts taken from reference TRBV7-9 and TRBJ2-3, reads DTGVSQNPRHKITKRGQNVTFRCDPISEHNRLYWYRQTLGQGPEFLTYFQNEAQLEKSRLLSDRFSAERPKGSFSTLEIQRTEQGDSAMYLCASSLRRGPDTQYFGPGTRLTVL.

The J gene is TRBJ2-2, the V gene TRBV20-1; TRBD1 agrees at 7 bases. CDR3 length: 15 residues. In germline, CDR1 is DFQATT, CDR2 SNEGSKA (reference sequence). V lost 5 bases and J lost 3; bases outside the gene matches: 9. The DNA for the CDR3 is TGCAGTGCTTCAAGGGGGCGGCTCGACACCGGGGAGCTGTTTTTT. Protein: CSASRGRLDTGELFF.

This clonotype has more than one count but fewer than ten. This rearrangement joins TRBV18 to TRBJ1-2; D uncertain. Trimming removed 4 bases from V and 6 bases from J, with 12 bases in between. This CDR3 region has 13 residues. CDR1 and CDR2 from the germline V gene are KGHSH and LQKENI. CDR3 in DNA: TGTGCCAGCTCACACCAGCGGGCGAATGGCTACACCTTC. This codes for CASSHQRANGYTF.

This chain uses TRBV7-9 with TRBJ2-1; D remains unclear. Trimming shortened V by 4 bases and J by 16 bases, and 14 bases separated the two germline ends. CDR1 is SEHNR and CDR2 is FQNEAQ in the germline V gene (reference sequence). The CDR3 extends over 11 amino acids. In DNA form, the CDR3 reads TGTGCCAGCAGCTCCGATTATTATCTTTTCTTC. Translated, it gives CASSSDYYLFF.

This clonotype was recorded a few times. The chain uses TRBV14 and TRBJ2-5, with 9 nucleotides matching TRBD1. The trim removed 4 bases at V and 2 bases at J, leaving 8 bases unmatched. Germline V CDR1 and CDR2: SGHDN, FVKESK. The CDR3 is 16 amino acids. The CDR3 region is CASSPLLGQGQETQYF. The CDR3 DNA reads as TGTGCCAGCAGCCCCCTCTTGGGACAGGGACAAGAGACCCAGTACTTC.

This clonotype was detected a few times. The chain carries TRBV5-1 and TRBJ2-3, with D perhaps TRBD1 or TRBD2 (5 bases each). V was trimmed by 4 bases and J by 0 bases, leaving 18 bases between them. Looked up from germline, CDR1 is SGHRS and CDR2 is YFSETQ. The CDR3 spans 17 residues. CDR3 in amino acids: CASSPRDPKYSTDTQYF. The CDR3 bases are TGCGCCAGCAGCCCGAGGGACCCCAAGTATAGCACAGATACGCAGTATTTT.

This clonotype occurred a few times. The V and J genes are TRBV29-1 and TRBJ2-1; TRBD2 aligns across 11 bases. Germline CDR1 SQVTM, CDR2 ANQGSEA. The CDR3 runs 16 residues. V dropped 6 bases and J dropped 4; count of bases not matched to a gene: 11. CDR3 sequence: CSVALLAGGGYNEQFF. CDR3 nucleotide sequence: TGCAGCGTCGCCCTTCTAGCGGGAGGTGGGTACAATGAGCAGTTCTTC.

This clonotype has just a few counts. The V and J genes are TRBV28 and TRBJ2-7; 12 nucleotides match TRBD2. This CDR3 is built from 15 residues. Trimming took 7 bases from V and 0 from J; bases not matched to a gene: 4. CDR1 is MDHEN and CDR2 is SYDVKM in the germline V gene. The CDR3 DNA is TGTGCCAGCACCCTAGCGGGAGGGGGCTCCTACGAGCAGTACTTC. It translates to CASTLAGGGSYEQYF. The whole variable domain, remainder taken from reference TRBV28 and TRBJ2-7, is DVKVTQSSRYLVKRTGEKVFLECVQDMDHENMFWYRQDPGLGLRLIYFSYDVKMKEKGDIPEGYSVSREKKERFSLILESASTNQTSMYLCASTLAGGGSYEQYFGPGTRLTVT.

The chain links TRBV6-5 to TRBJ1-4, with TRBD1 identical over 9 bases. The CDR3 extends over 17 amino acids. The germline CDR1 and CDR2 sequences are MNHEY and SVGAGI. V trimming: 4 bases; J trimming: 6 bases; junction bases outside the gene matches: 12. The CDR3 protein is CASSFRDRETNDEKLFF. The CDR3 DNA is TGTGCCAGCAGTTTCCGGGACAGGGAGACTAATGATGAAAAACTGTTTTTT.

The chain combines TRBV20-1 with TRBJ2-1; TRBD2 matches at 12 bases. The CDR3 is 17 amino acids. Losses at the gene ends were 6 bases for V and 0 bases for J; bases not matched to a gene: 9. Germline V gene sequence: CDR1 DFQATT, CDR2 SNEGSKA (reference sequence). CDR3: CSATGTSGLSSYNEQFF. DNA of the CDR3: TGCAGTGCGACCGGGACTAGCGGGCTTAGCTCCTACAATGAGCAGTTCTTC.

The chain's CDR3 is CASSLYHGELFF. The CDR3 DNA sequence: TGTGCCAGCAGTTTATACCACGGGGAGCTGTTTTTT. V gene TRBV28 combines with J gene TRBJ2-2; D is unclear. Germline V CDR1 and CDR2: MDHEN, SYDVKM. This CDR3 has 12 residues. Trimming shortened V by 1 base and J by 7 bases, and 4 bases separated the two germline ends.

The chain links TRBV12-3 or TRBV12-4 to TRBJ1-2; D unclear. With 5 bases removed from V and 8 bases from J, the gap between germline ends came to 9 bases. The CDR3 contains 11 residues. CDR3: CASSPAEGYTF. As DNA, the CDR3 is TGTGCCAGCAGTCCCGCAGAGGGCTACACCTTC.